This T cell receptor (beta chain) derives from a study of early T cells in non-severe SARS-CoV-2 infection. TCRdb re-called the 5' RACE reads through MiXCR, storing one row per CDR3 protein. The sample has some 54,000 distinct CDR3 sequences, more than 8.5% seen once; the top ten hold 8.6%. This clonotype was picked up many times. The CDR3 is made up of 18 amino acids. V gave up 3 bases and J gave up 7 bases; unmatched junction bases: 14. CDR1 and CDR2 (germline): LNHDA, SQIVND (reference sequence). What was sequenced was whole blood. This receptor was identified in an adult who was a healthcare worker with PCR-confirmed SARS-CoV-2 infection or an uninfected control (not recorded which). This chain joins TRBV19 and TRBJ2-1, with 11 nucleotides matching TRBD2. The CDR3 DNA sequence: TGTGCCAGTAGTATTCTCCTGGAACTAGCGGGAGAAGGGAATGAGCAGTTCTTC. Its protein product is CASSILLELAGEGNEQFF.